This T cell receptor beta chain came from a study of blood T cell repertoires in COVID-19. Study-wide context: Spain, Italy and the United States supplied samples that represented acute and convalescent COVID-19. Sample material is recorded as cDNA or gDNA derived from T cells, B-cell-depleted T cells, or PBMCs.

Authors' data handling: Amplification from reference gene primers served as the basis for estimated nucleated cell counts. The assay was immunoSEQ multiplex PCR, and TCRdb's table has in-frame clones only and misses some. For V, J and clone size, that table is used; D and trimming come from the DNA. The repertoire holds some 46,000 clones, roughly 88% seen once, with about 7.5% in the top ten. CDR1 and CDR2 from the germline V gene are MDHEN and SYDVKM. The CDR3 runs 16 residues. Germline trimming cut 6 bases from V and 4 bases from J; bases unmatched to any gene: 8. This chain uses TRBV28 with TRBJ2-1; 11 bases line up with TRBD2. The sequence derives from a man aged 45-65 years with acute or convalescent COVID-19. The sample comprised peripheral blood. CDR3 in amino acids: CASRLAGGPLYNEQFF. DNA of the CDR3: TGTGCCAGCAGATTAGCGGGAGGGCCCCTTTACAATGAGCAGTTCTTC.